This T cell receptor beta chain was sequenced for a study of cytomegalovirus exposure and HLA in healthy donors. The CDR3 is made up of 14 amino acids. Germline loops: CDR1 SGHRS, CDR2 YFSETQ. V was clipped by 3 bases and J by 6 bases; unmatched bases: 5. 60 Vbeta and 13 Jbeta primers were used in PCR. Assay used: immunoSEQ multiplex PCR; TCRdb lists only in-frame clones, some missing. Of more than 110,000 clones in the sample, 80% are singletons; the top ten hold approximately 5.1%. In regard to this clone: The target antigen is unknown.

Overall study findings and caveats: Across donors, sequencing depth was assumed by presence/absence analyses to be roughly uniform. A later analysis revealed that TCR association rates differed between HLA loci, peaking at DRB1 and bottoming out at HLA-C. With high specificity and sensitivity, the classifier reportedly diagnosed cytomegalovirus status.

The chain joins TRBV5-1 to TRBJ2-3; TRBD1 aligns across 9 bases. The sequence came from a male donor in good health and CMV-seronegative. Sequencing input: PBMCs. The CDR3 protein is CASSSGTGLDTQYF. As DNA, the CDR3 is TGCGCCAGCAGCTCGGGGACAGGGCTCGATACGCAGTATTTT.